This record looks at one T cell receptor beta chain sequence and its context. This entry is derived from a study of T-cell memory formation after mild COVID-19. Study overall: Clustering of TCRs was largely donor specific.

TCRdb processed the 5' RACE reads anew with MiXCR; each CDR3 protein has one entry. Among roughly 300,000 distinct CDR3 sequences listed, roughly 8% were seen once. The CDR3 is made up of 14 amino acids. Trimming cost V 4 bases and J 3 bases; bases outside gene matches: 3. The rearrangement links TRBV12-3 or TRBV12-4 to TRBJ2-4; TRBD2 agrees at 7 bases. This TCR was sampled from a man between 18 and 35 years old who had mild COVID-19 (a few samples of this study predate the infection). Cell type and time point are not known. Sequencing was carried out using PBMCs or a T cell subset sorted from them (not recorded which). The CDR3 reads CASSYGGGKNIQYF. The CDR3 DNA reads TGTGCCAGCAGTTATGGGGGGGGCAAAAACATTCAGTACTTC.